This TCR beta chain was obtained from a study of vaccination effects on CD4 cells after COVID-19. Antigen-specific CD4+ T cells were expanded (with viral peptide pools) by the ViraFEST assay ahead of sequencing. Upon completion of around ten days in culture, CD4+ T cells were isolated. Each participant was administered two doses of either the BNT162b2 or the mRNA-1273 vaccine. None of these healthy vaccinees had been infected with SARS-CoV-2 before vaccination. Days 3 and 7 were when half the medium was replaced with IL-2 medium. Study-wide points: Recruitment yielded few convalescent patients, and the study had no early post-infection timepoints.

Trimming removed 1 base from V and 2 bases from J; junction bases left unmatched: 1. This CDR3 region has 14 residues. CDR1 and CDR2 from the germline V gene are SGHRS and YFSETQ. The assay was immunoSEQ multiplex PCR, and TCRdb's table has in-frame clones only and misses some. The table lists about 38,000 clones, approximately 80% of them singletons. This clone was seen only a few times. Its antigen is as yet unknown. The J gene is TRBJ1-1, the V gene TRBV5-1; 8 nucleotides match TRBD1. The receptor was derived from a human donor who received a COVID-19 vaccine. Some clones in this sample may be carry-over from other donors' samples. The specimen comprised CD4+ T cells from PBMCs cultured with HCoV-NL63 spike peptides, sampled after COVID-19 vaccination. The CDR3 DNA is TGCGCCAGCAGCTTGTCAGGGGGCAACACTGAAGCTTTCTTT. Translating gives CASSLSGGNTEAFF.